This entry describes one T cell receptor beta chain. The antigen is unknown. J lost 8 bases, V lost 3 bases, and 3 bases had no gene match. Germline assignment: CDR1 SQVTM and CDR2 ANQGSEA. This CDR3 comprises 14 residues. This entry belongs to a study of radiotherapy plus CTLA-4 blockade in lung cancer. Whole-study results and caveats: The study found tumor-derived TCR clones expanded in blood after radiotherapy plus ipilimumab.

The repertoire was sequenced with immunoSEQ multiplex PCR; TCRdb's copy has only in-frame clones and lacks some. This table holds about 82,000 clones, 72% found once. The TCR was taken from a human donor with non-small cell lung cancer that progressed on radiotherapy plus ipilimumab. The chain links TRBV29-1 to TRBJ2-1; 14 bases map to TRBD2. The source material was peripheral blood, sampled from a patient treated with radiotherapy plus ipilimumab. CDR3 sequence reads: CSVDGTSGSYEQFF. Written as DNA, the CDR3 is TGCAGCGTTGATGGGACTAGCGGGAGTTATGAGCAGTTCTTC.